The 23 T cell receptor beta chains below come from one sample, sequenced in a study of blood T cell repertoires in COVID-19. Assay used: immunoSEQ multiplex PCR; TCRdb lists only in-frame clones, some missing. The table includes some 200,000 clones, approximately 83% detected once. Sequences were obtained from PBMCs or T cells enriched from blood (not recorded which). These receptor sequences come from a woman in her fifties or sixties who had been exposed to COVID-19.

The table lists this clone with a count of one. This chain uses TRBV18 with TRBJ2-1; tentative D call: TRBD2 (5 bases). The germline V gene encodes CDR1 KGHSH and CDR2 LQKENI. CDR3 size: 16 residues. Trimming removed 2 bases from V and 8 bases from J, with 19 bases in between. DNA for the CDR3: TGTGCCAGCTCACCAAACCCCCTACTAGTAGTCCATGAGCAGTTCTTC. Residues: CASSPNPLLVVHEQFF.

J is TRBJ1-1 and V is TRBV6-5; D is unresolved. Trimming took off 6 bases at V and 6 bases at J, with 14 bases between the two ends. The CDR3 has 13 residues. CDR1 and CDR2 from the germline V gene are MNHEY and SVGAGI. This CDR3 reads CASSIASESEAFF. The CDR3 bases are TGTGCCAGCAGCATCGCGTCGGAGTCTGAAGCTTTCTTT.

This chain uses TRBV19 with TRBJ2-1; 7 bases align to TRBD1. Germline-derived CDR1 and CDR2 are LNHDA and SQIVND (reference sequence). V shed 5 bases and J 5 bases; nucleotides not matched to a gene: 18. This CDR3 spans 18 amino acids. CDR3 in amino acids: CASSPRDPRGTAHNEQFF. CDR3 nucleotide sequence: TGTGCCAGTAGTCCCCGGGACCCCAGGGGGACAGCGCACAATGAGCAGTTCTTC. The full variable domain, its missing parts supplied by reference TRBV19 and TRBJ2-1, is DGGITQSPKYLFRKEGQNVTLSCEQNLNHDAMYWYRQDPGQGLRLIYYSQIVNDFQKGDIAEGYSVSREKKESFPLTVTSAQKNPTAFYLCASSPRDPRGTAHNEQFFGPGTRLTVL.

This chain uses TRBV4-2 with TRBJ1-1, with TRBD1 identical over 9 bases. V dropped 2 bases and J dropped 6; count of bases not matched to a gene: 7. The CDR3 sequence is 15 residues long. Per germline, CDR1 LGHNA and CDR2 YNFKEQ. CDR3 DNA: TGTGCCAGCAGCCAACATAGGACAGGGGCCCCTGAAGCTTTCTTT. This codes for CASSQHRTGAPEAFF.

This chain uses TRBV10-3 with TRBJ2-1; 9 nucleotides match TRBD2. The CDR3 is made up of 15 amino acids. Germline V gene lookup returns CDR1 ENHRY and CDR2 SYGVKD. V shed 4 bases and J 4 bases; nucleotides not matched to a gene: 5. The CDR3 DNA sequence: TGTGCCATCAGTGTCATCCTAGCGGGATACAATGAGCAGTTCTTC. This encodes CAISVILAGYNEQFF.

The rearrangement links TRBV5-6 to TRBJ1-3, with D possibly TRBD1 on 6 matching bases. V was clipped by 2 bases and J by 0 bases, with 12 bases between them. This CDR3 is 16 amino acids long. Germline CDR1 SGHDT, CDR2 YYEEEE. CDR3 DNA: TGTGCCAGCAGCTTTTTGACAGGCGGCTCTGGAAACACCATATATTTT. It yields the protein CASSFLTGGSGNTIYF.

The chain carries TRBV19 and TRBJ1-4, with unresolved D. The CDR3 has 13 residues. Trimming stripped 4 bases from V and 7 bases from J, with 10 bases between. Germline assignment: CDR1 LNHDA and CDR2 SQIVND (reference sequence). The CDR3 DNA is TGTGCCAGTAGTAGGGCTCTCCTTGAAAAACTGTTTTTT. Protein product: CASSRALLEKLFF.

This clone has only one observation. This chain joins TRBV7-9 and TRBJ2-2; D is possibly TRBD2 (5 bases). V lost 5 bases and J lost 7, with 14 bases in between. The CDR3 contains 14 residues. Per germline, CDR1 SEHNR and CDR2 FQNEAQ (reference sequence). The CDR3 protein is CASSPSGYHGELFF. The CDR3, as DNA: TGTGCCAGCAGCCCCTCGGGATATCACGGGGAGCTGTTTTTT.

The chain combines TRBV5-4 with TRBJ1-1; no reliable D call. The germline V gene encodes CDR1 SGHNT and CDR2 YYREEE (reference sequence). V lost 3 bases, J lost 7 bases, and 16 bases lay in between. This CDR3 spans 14 amino acids. Here the CDR3 reads CASSSDWGVGEAFF. The CDR3 coding sequence is TGTGCCAGCAGCTCGGACTGGGGAGTTGGTGAAGCTTTCTTT.

V is TRBV15 and J is TRBJ2-1; unclear D gene. CDR3 length equals 13 residues. The V end lost 0 bases, the J end lost 5 bases, and 5 bases lay between the germline ends. Germline CDR1 reads LNHNV; CDR2 reads YYDKDF (reference sequence). CDR3 residues: CATSRDWHNEQFF. CDR3 nucleotide sequence: TGTGCCACCAGCAGAGATTGGCACAATGAGCAGTTCTTC.

The count of this clone is one. The chain couples TRBV4-1 to TRBJ1-4; D possibly corresponds to TRBD1 (6 bases). V shed 1 base and J shed 7 bases, with 10 bases lying between them. Germline V gene data show CDR1 as MGHRA and CDR2 as YSYEKL. The CDR3 runs to 14 residues. CDR3 DNA sequence: TGCGCCAGCAGCCAAGGACAGGCTCGTGAAAAACTGTTTTTT. Protein product: CASSQGQAREKLFF.

The chain recombines TRBV7-9 with TRBJ1-3; 8 positions match TRBD1. CDR3 size: 15 residues. Looked up from germline, CDR1 is SEHNR and CDR2 is FQNEAQ (reference sequence). The V and J ends lost 6 bases and 0 bases, in that order; junction bases with no gene match: 4. The DNA of the CDR3 is TGTGCCAGCAGACCTCAGGGGGCCTCTGGAAACACCATATATTTT. This sequence encodes CASRPQGASGNTIYF.

This clone has more than one count but fewer than ten. This chain joins TRBV4-3 and TRBJ1-2, with D possibly being TRBD1 (5 bases). In germline, CDR1 is LGHNA, CDR2 YSLEER. The CDR3 loop spans 15 amino acids. V was pared by 3 bases and J by 0 bases, with 11 bases between. CDR3 sequence reads: CASSQLGTSNYGYTF. The DNA of the CDR3 is TGCGCCAGCAGCCAGCTAGGGACTTCTAACTATGGCTACACCTTC.

The chain is built from TRBV19 and TRBJ1-1, with a weak D call TRBD1 (6 bases). V lost 7 bases and J 3 bases, leaving 12 bases between the germline ends. The CDR3 has 13 residues. CDR1 is LNHDA, CDR2 SQIVND, per germline (reference sequence). The CDR3 sequence is CASMQGGYTEAFF. The CDR3 DNA is TGTGCCAGTATGCAAGGGGGTTACACTGAAGCTTTCTTT.

The rearrangement joins TRBV18 to TRBJ1-6, with no clear D. Per germline, CDR1 KGHSH and CDR2 LQKENI. Deletions cut 6 bases from V and 10 bases from J, with 10 bases between. This CDR3 region has 12 residues. CDR3 nucleotide sequence: TGTGCCAGCTCCTCGGGAGAATCACCCCTCCACTTT. It translates to CASSSGESPLHF.

The chain links TRBV19 to TRBJ2-5, with D possibly TRBD1 on 5 matching bases. This CDR3 comprises 14 residues. The germline V and J ends were trimmed by 3 bases and 2 bases, with 10 bases remaining between them. Germline values: CDR1 LNHDA, CDR2 SQIVND (reference sequence). The CDR3 DNA sequence: TGTGCCAGTAGTATCAGGGATGGGCAAGAGACCCAGTACTTC. This encodes CASSIRDGQETQYF. Full variable domain (rest looked up from reference TRBV19 and TRBJ2-5): DGGITQSPKYLFRKEGQNVTLSCEQNLNHDAMYWYRQDPGQGLRLIYYSQIVNDFQKGDIAEGYSVSREKKESFPLTVTSAQKNPTAFYLCASSIRDGQETQYFGPGTRLLVL.

J is TRBJ1-3 and V is TRBV4-1; D gene ambiguous. The CDR3 has 18 amino acids. The V and J ends lost 2 bases and 4 bases respectively, with 21 bases between them. CDR1 MGHRA and CDR2 YSYEKL come from the germline V gene. CDR3 DNA sequence: TGCGCCAGCAGCCAAACGGAGCCCGCCCTCGGATCAGGAAACACCATATATTTT. It translates to CASSQTEPALGSGNTIYF.

V usage is TRBV5-1 and J usage is TRBJ1-1, with D tentatively TRBD1 (6 bases). The germline V gene has CDR1 SGHRS and CDR2 YFSETQ. The V end lost 4 bases, the J end lost 5 bases, and 18 bases lay between the germline ends. This CDR3 region has 15 residues. CDR3 in DNA: TGCGCCAGCAGCGGAGGACAGTACCTGGGAACTGAAGCTTTCTTT. This codes for CASSGGQYLGTEAFF.

The chain combines TRBV30 with TRBJ1-2; 7 bases agree with TRBD1. CDR3 length: 11 amino acids. Looked up from germline, CDR1 is GTSNPN and CDR2 is SVGIG (reference sequence). With V trimmed by 6 bases and J by 7 bases, 5 bases remained unmatched. The CDR3 sequence: CACLSGGGYTF. CDR3 in DNA: TGTGCCTGCCTTTCAGGGGGTGGCTACACCTTC. Based on the CDR3 plus reference TRBV30 and TRBJ1-2, the full variable domain is SQTIHQWPATLVQPVGSPLSLECTVEGTSNPNLYWYRQAAGRGLQLLFYSVGIGQISSEVPQNLSASRPQDRQFILSSKKLLLSDSGFYLCACLSGGGYTFGSGTRLTVV.

This clone was found a few times. The V call is TRBV19, the J call TRBJ1-2; 9 bases map to TRBD1. The CDR3 loop spans 13 amino acids. Germline V CDR1 and CDR2: LNHDA, SQIVND (reference sequence). J lost 6 bases, V lost 5 bases, and 4 bases had no gene match. The CDR3 DNA reads as TGTGCCAGTAGTCTTACAGGGGGCGATGGCTACACCTTC. It specifies CASSLTGGDGYTF.

The chain uses TRBV11-2 and TRBJ2-1; 11 bases map to TRBD1. The V segment lost 5 bases and the J segment 2 bases; nucleotides outside the gene matches: 11. Looked up from germline, CDR1 is SGHAT and CDR2 is FQNNGV. The CDR3 has 18 amino acids. The CDR3 nucleotides are TGTGCCAGCAGCGCCATTTTATCGGGACAGGGGGCCTACAATGAGCAGTTCTTC. It yields the protein CASSAILSGQGAYNEQFF.

This sequence joins TRBV30 and TRBJ2-3, with D perhaps TRBD2 (5 bases). Deletions cut 4 bases from V and 6 bases from J, with 14 bases between. The CDR3 loop spans 13 amino acids. Per the germline V gene, CDR1 is GTSNPN and CDR2 is SVGIG (reference sequence). This chain's CDR3 is CAWTLGRGDTQYF. As DNA, the CDR3 is TGTGCCTGGACCCTGGGCCGGGGTGATACGCAGTATTTT. The whole variable domain, filled in from reference TRBV30 and TRBJ2-3, reads SQTIHQWPATLVQPVGSPLSLECTVEGTSNPNLYWYRQAAGRGLQLLFYSVGIGQISSEVPQNLSASRPQDRQFILSSKKLLLSDSGFYLCAWTLGRGDTQYFGPGTRLTVL.

The chain has TRBV5-1 and TRBJ1-1; TRBD1 aligns across 8 bases. The J segment lost 3 bases and the V segment lost 1 base, leaving 5 bases of the junction unmatched. The CDR3 runs 15 residues. From germline, CDR1 is SGHRS and CDR2 YFSETQ. The CDR3 DNA reads TGCGCCAGCAGCTTGATGACAGGGGTTGACACTGAAGCTTTCTTT. Its translation is CASSLMTGVDTEAFF. Using reference TRBV5-1 and TRBJ1-1 for the parts outside the CDR3, the full variable domain is KAGVTQTPRYLIKTRGQQVTLSCSPISGHRSVSWYQQTPGQGLQFLFEYFSETQRNKGNFPGRFSGRQFSNSRSEMNVSTLELGDSALYLCASSLMTGVDTEAFFGQGTRLTVV.